What follows are 25 T cell receptor beta chains derived from one specimen sequenced in a study of monozygotic twins with inflammatory bowel disease. From the 5' RACE reads, TCRdb lists one entry per CDR3 protein and no DNA. The ten top clones account for 2.4%, within a sample of approximately 140,000 distinct CDR3 sequences. The sample taken for sequencing was blood. The receptors derive from a human donor with ulcerative colitis or Crohn's disease, or a healthy co-twin of an affected twin (not recorded which).

The V and J genes are TRBV5-1 and TRBJ2-3; TCRdb names TRBD2, which stays unverified in the absence of DNA. This CDR3 has 14 amino acids. The germline V gene has CDR1 SGHRS and CDR2 YFSETQ. The CDR3: CASSLGGETDTQYF.

This sequence joins TRBV7-2 and TRBJ1-2. In germline, CDR1 is SGHTA, CDR2 FQGNSA. The CDR3 is 14 amino acids. The CDR3 loop reads CASRLSSSNYGYTF.

V and J are TRBV5-1 and TRBJ1-1; TCRdb gives TRBD1 as the D gene, but with no DNA this cannot be confirmed. This CDR3 has 13 amino acids. Per germline, CDR1 SGHRS and CDR2 YFSETQ. The CDR3 region is CASKIQGNTEAFF. The entire variable domain, with the rest obtained from reference TRBV5-1 and TRBJ1-1, is as follows: KAGVTQTPRYLIKTRGQQVTLSCSPISGHRSVSWYQQTPGQGLQFLFEYFSETQRNKGNFPGRFSGRQFSNSRSEMNVSTLELGDSALYLCASKIQGNTEAFFGQGTRLTVV.

This sequence joins TRBV29-1 and TRBJ2-5; TCRdb lists TRBD2, though no DNA is available to test this call. The CDR3 totals 13 residues. CDR1 and CDR2 (germline): SQVTM, ANQGSEA. The CDR3 sequence is CSVSGGALETQYF.

The V call is TRBV7-2, the J call TRBJ2-3; TCRdb proposes TRBD1, but this gene call is untestable without DNA. CDR1 is SGHTA and CDR2 is FQGNSA in the germline V gene. The CDR3 totals 13 residues. The chain's CDR3 is CASSLGVGGGQFF.

J is TRBJ2-1 and V is TRBV20-1; TCRdb outputs TRBD2, but without DNA this stays unchecked. Germline CDR1 is DFQATT and CDR2 is SNEGSKA (reference sequence). CDR3 length: 14 residues. The chain's CDR3 is CSARNPSGYNEQFF.

The gene calls are TRBV6-1 and TRBJ1-4. CDR1 MNHNS and CDR2 SASEGT come from the germline V gene. This CDR3 is 14 amino acids long. This CDR3 reads CASSLRGRYEKLFF.

V is TRBV18 and J is TRBJ2-5. This CDR3 comprises 14 residues. Germline assignment: CDR1 KGHSH and CDR2 LQKENI. The CDR3 loop reads CASSPPPREETQYF.

The chain combines TRBV10-3 with TRBJ2-5; TCRdb names TRBD1, which stays unverified in the absence of DNA. The CDR3 covers 16 residues. Germline V gene data show CDR1 as ENHRY and CDR2 as SYGVKD. CDR3 sequence: CAISEPRTAYQETQYF.

This rearrangement joins TRBV7-2 to TRBJ2-1; TCRdb returns TRBD1, unconfirmable since there is no DNA. Germline-derived CDR1 and CDR2 are SGHTA and FQGNSA. CDR3 length: 15 amino acids. CDR3 sequence reads: CASRVGQGTNNEQFF.

The chain carries TRBV10-3 and TRBJ1-4; without DNA, the TCRdb call of TRBD1 cannot be checked. Per germline, CDR1 ENHRY and CDR2 SYGVKD. The CDR3 is 14 amino acids. CDR3 sequence reads: CAISTGTGGENLFF.

The rearrangement joins TRBV6-5 to TRBJ2-3; the TRBD1 assignment by TCRdb is unverifiable without DNA. Germline loops: CDR1 MNHEY, CDR2 SVGAGI. The CDR3 is 17 residues long. The chain's CDR3 is CASSYSGTGGLTDTQYF.

V is TRBV20-1 and J is TRBJ2-5; TCRdb proposes TRBD1, but this gene call is untestable without DNA. The germline gives CDR1 DFQATT, CDR2 SNEGSKA (reference sequence). This CDR3 has 13 amino acids. This chain's CDR3 is CSARYRDLLTQYF.

The chain couples TRBV6-1 to TRBJ2-2; TCRdb's D call, TRBD1, is unchecked because there is no DNA. The CDR3 spans 14 residues. CDR1 and CDR2 (germline): MNHNS, SASEGT. CDR3 sequence reads: CASSEQGGPGELFF.

V usage is TRBV15 and J usage is TRBJ2-5; as DNA is missing, the TRBD1 call by TCRdb cannot be tested. Germline values: CDR1 LNHNV, CDR2 YYDKDF (reference sequence). This CDR3 comprises 15 residues. The CDR3 sequence is CATSRDPGGGETQYF.

CDR3: CASSRQGAFGYEQYF. The gene calls are TRBV6-1 and TRBJ2-7; the TCRdb D gene call, TRBD1, has no DNA to confirm it. This CDR3 contains 15 residues. Germline-derived CDR1 and CDR2 are MNHNS and SASEGT.

The V gene is TRBV20-1, the J gene TRBJ2-7; TCRdb gives TRBD1 as the D gene, but with no DNA this cannot be confirmed. Germline CDR1 and CDR2: DFQATT and SNEGSKA (reference sequence). This CDR3 is built from 14 residues. CDR3: CSANDRGHSYEQYF.

The rearrangement joins TRBV4-1 to TRBJ2-2; TCRdb proposes TRBD1, but this gene call is untestable without DNA. The CDR3 spans 16 residues. CDR1 and CDR2 (germline): MGHRA, YSYEKL. The CDR3 protein is CASSPRAGANTGELFF.

The chain recombines TRBV5-1 with TRBJ2-3; TCRdb indicates TRBD1, and absent DNA this call remains unverified. Germline assignment: CDR1 SGHRS and CDR2 YFSETQ. The CDR3 consists of 16 residues. CDR3 loop: CASGTGNKIRADTQYF. Filled out from reference TRBV5-1 and TRBJ2-3, the complete variable domain reads KAGVTQTPRYLIKTRGQQVTLSCSPISGHRSVSWYQQTPGQGLQFLFEYFSETQRNKGNFPGRFSGRQFSNSRSEMNVSTLELGDSALYLCASGTGNKIRADTQYFGPGTRLTVL.

The V gene is TRBV6-1, the J gene TRBJ2-7. Germline CDR1 MNHNS, CDR2 SASEGT. The CDR3 runs 11 residues. The CDR3 region is CASLRYYEQYF.

CDR3 sequence reads: CSASTGSRYGYTF. The J gene is TRBJ1-2, the V gene TRBV20-1; checking the TCRdb D call of TRBD1 is not possible without DNA. There are 13 residues in the CDR3. The germline CDR1 and CDR2 sequences are DFQATT and SNEGSKA (reference sequence).

The gene calls are TRBV6-5 and TRBJ2-1. The CDR3 covers 15 residues. Per germline, CDR1 MNHEY and CDR2 SVGAGI. The CDR3 loop reads CASSCLRGSYNEQFF.

This chain joins TRBV19 and TRBJ2-5; TCRdb's D gene call, TRBD1, goes unchecked for lack of DNA. The CDR3 is 13 residues long. The germline V gene encodes CDR1 LNHDA and CDR2 SQIVND (reference sequence). CDR3: CATSRDHEETQYF.

V and J are TRBV5-4 and TRBJ2-2; the D gene TCRdb calls, TRBD1, cannot be checked with no DNA. CDR3 length: 16 residues. Germline lookup yields CDR1 SGHNT and CDR2 YYREEE (reference sequence). The CDR3: CASHRGTGRTTGELFF. The complete variable domain, with remaining parts taken from reference TRBV5-4 and TRBJ2-2, reads ETGVTQSPTHLIKTRGQQVTLRCSSQSGHNTVSWYQQALGQGPQFIFQYYREEENGRGNFPPRFSGLQFPNYSSELNVNALELDDSALYLCASHRGTGRTTGELFFGEGSRLTVL.

The chain combines TRBV7-3 with TRBJ1-2; TCRdb reports TRBD1, a call that lacks DNA to check it against. Looked up from germline, CDR1 is SGHTA and CDR2 is FQGTGA. This CDR3 contains 17 residues. The CDR3 loop reads CASSLRDRGGPNYGYTF.